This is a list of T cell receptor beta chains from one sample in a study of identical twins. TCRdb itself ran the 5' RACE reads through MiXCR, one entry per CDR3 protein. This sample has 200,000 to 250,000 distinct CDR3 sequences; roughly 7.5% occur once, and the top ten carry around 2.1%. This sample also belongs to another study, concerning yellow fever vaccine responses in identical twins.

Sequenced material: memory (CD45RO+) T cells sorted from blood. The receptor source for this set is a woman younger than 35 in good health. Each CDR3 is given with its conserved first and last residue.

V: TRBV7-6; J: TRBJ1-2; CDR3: CASSLAAGYGYTF
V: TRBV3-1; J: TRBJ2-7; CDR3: CASSWKRGGTQYF
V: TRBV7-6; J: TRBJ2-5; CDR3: CASSLETGGYGGETQYF
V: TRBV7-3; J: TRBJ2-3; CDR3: CASSSGLAGRGTQYF
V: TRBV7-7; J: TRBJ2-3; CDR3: CASSSGQDSTDTQYF
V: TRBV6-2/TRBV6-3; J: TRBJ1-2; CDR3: CASSYFHEGGYTF
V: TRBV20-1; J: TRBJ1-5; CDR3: CSAEQGGNQPQHF
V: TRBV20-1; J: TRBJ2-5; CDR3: CSADSHQETQYF
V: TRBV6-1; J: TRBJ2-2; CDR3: CAIDRGDGELFF
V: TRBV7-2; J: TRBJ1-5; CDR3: CASSLGTGTNQPQHF
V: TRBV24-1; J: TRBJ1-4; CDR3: CATSPGTGLDEKLFF
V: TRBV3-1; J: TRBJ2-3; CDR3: CASSEGQLVDTQYF
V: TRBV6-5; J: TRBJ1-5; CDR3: CATGTGLEPQHF
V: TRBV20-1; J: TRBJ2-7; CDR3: CSAHISGGLYEQYF
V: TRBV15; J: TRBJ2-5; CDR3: CATSGELAGARETQYF
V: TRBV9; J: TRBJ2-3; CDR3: CASSPRVVTDTQYF
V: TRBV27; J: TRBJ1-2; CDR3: CASSGFGTDLFYGYTF
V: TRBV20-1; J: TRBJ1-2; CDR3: CSALPIGYGYTF
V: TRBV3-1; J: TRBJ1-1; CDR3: CASSQVQGNTEAFF
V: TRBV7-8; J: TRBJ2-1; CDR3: CASSQGLAGGGNEQFF
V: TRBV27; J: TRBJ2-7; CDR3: CASSGWGRGEQYF
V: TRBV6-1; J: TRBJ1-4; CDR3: CASRGPGVNEKLFF
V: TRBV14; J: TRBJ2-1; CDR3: CASSQEASGVYNEQFF
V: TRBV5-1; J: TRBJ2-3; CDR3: CASTPSGRVADTQYF
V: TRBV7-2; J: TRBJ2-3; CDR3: CASSLDRGRDTQYF
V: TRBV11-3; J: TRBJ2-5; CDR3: CASSLSGGAGKTQYF
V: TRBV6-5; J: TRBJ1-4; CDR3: CASSYRAGGNEKLFF
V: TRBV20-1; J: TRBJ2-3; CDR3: CSARPGRGDTQYF